A single T cell receptor beta chain is shown here with its context. Here immunoSEQ multiplex PCR was the method, and the copy in TCRdb shows in-frame clones only, minus some. The repertoire holds 150,000 to 200,000 clones, with around 93% as singletons. The source of the sample is a study of blood T cell repertoires in COVID-19. This TCR derives from a young man with COVID-19, enrolled during active disease. The sequenced sample was peripheral blood.

CDR3: CASSSTIWDRGPTGELFF. The CDR3 nucleotides are TGTGCCAGCAGCTCAACCATTTGGGACAGGGGGCCCACCGGGGAGCTGTTTTTT. The chain employs TRBV5-4 and TRBJ2-2; 12 nucleotides agree with TRBD1. With V trimmed by 3 bases and J by 4 bases, 10 bases remained unmatched. The CDR3 spans 18 residues. Germline CDR1 is SGHNT and CDR2 is YYREEE (reference sequence).